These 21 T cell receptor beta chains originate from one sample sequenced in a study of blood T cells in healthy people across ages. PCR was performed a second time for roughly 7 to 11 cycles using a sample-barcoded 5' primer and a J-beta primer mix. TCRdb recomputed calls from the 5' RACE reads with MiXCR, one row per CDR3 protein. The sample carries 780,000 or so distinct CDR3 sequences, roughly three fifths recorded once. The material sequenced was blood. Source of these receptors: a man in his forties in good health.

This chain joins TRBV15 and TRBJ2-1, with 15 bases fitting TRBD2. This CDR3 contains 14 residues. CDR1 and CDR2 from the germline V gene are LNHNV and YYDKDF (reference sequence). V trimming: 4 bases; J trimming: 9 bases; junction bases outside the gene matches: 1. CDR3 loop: CATSTGLAGGEQFF. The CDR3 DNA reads TGTGCCACCAGCACGGGACTAGCGGGAGGTGAGCAGTTCTTC.

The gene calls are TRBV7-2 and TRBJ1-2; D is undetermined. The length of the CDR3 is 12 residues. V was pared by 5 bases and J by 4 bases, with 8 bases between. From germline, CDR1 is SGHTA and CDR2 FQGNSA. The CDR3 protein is CASSVGPYGYTF. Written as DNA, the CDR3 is TGTGCCAGCAGCGTCGGCCCCTATGGCTACACCTTC.

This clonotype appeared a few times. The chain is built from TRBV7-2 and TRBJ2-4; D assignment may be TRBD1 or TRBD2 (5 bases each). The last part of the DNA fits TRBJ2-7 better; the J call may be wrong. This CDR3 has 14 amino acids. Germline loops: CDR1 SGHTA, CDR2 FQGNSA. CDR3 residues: CASSLLEGPYEQYF. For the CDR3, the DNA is TGTGCCAGCAGCTTACTCGAGGGACCCTACGAGCAGTACTTC.

The chain's CDR3 is CASSLVGGWDTEAFF. DNA for the CDR3: TGTGCCAGCAGCTTAGTAGGGGGATGGGACACTGAAGCTTTCTTT. This rearrangement joins TRBV11-2 to TRBJ1-1, with D perhaps TRBD1 (6 bases). V lost 1 base to trimming and J lost 3 bases, with 12 bases between them. Germline CDR1 SGHAT, CDR2 FQNNGV. The CDR3 has 15 residues.

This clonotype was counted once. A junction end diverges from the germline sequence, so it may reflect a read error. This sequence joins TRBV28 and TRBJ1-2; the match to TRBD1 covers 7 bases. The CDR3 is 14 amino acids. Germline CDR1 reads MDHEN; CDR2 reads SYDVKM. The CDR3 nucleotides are TGTGCCAGCAGGGCGGGACAGCTAACAGATGGTTACACCTTC. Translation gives CASRAGQLTDGYTF.

The CDR3 region is CASSVRNSPLHF. The CDR3 region has the DNA TGTGCCAGCAGCGTCAGGAATTCACCCCTCCACTTT. The chain recombines TRBV9 with TRBJ1-6; D unresolved. The CDR3 is made up of 12 amino acids. The V end was cut by 2 bases, the J end by 7 bases, with 4 bases between. Germline lookup yields CDR1 SGDLS and CDR2 YYNGEE.

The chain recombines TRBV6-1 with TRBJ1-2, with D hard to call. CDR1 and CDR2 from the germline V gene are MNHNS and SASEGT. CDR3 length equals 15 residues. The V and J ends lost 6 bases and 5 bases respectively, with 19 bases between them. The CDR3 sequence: CASRPKANLAYGYTF. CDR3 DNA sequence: TGTGCCAGCAGGCCGAAGGCCAACTTAGCTTATGGCTACACCTTC.

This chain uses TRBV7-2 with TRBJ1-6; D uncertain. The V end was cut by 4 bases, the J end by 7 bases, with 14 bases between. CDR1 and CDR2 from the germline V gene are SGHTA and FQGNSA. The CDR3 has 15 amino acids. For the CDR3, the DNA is TGTGCCAGCAGCTCGATCAAGGGAGGGAATTCACCCCTCCACTTT. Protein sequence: CASSSIKGGNSPLHF.

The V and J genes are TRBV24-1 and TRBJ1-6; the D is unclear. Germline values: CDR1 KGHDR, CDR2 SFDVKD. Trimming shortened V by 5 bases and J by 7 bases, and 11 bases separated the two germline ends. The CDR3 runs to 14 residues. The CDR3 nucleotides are TGTGCCACCAGTGGCGGTCTCTCCAATTCACCCCTCCACTTT. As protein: CATSGGLSNSPLHF.

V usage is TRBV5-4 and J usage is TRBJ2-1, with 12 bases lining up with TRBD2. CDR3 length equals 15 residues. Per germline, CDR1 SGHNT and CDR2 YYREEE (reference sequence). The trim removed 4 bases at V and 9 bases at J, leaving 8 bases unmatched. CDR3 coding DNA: TGTGCCAGCAGCGTCACTAGCGGGAGGATAAGTGAGCAGTTCTTC. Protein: CASSVTSGRISEQFF.

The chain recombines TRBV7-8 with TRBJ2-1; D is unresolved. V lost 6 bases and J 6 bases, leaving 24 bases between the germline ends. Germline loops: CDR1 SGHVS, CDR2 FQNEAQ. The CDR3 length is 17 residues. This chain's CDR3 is CASSQSANSLLSNEQFF. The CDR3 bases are TGTGCCAGCAGTCAGTCCGCCAACAGCCTCCTCTCCAATGAGCAGTTCTTC.

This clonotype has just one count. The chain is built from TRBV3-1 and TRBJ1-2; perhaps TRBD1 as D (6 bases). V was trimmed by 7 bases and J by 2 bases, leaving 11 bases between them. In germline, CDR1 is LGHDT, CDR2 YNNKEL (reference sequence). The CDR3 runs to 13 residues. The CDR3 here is CASILDRNYGYTF. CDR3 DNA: TGTGCCAGCATCCTTGACAGGAACTATGGCTACACCTTC.

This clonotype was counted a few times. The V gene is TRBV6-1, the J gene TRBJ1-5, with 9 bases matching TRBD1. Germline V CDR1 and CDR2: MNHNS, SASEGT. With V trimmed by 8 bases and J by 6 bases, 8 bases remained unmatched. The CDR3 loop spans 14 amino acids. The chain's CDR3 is CASYRQGEGQPQHF. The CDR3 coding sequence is TGTGCCAGCTATCGACAGGGGGAAGGTCAGCCCCAGCATTTT.

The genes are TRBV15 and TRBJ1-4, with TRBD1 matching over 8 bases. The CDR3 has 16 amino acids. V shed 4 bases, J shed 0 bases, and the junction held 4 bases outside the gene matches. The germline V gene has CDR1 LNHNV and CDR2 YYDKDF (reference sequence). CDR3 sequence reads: CATSKLQGATNEKLFF. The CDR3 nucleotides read TGTGCCACCAGCAAACTACAGGGGGCAACTAATGAAAAACTGTTTTTT.

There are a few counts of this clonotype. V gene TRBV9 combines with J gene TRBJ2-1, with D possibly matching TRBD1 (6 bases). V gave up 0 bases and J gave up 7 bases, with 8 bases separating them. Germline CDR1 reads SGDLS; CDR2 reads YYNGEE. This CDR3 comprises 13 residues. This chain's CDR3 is CASSVVQGNEQFF. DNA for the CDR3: TGTGCCAGCAGCGTAGTTCAGGGGAATGAGCAGTTCTTC.

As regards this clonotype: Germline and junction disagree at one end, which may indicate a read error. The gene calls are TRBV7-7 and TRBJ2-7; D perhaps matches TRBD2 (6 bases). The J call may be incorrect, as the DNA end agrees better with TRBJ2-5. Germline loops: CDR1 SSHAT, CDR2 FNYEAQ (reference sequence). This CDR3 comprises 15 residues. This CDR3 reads CASSLGSAGLETQYF. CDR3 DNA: TGTGCTAGCAGCTTAGGGTCGGCGGGGTTAGAGACCCAGTACTTC.

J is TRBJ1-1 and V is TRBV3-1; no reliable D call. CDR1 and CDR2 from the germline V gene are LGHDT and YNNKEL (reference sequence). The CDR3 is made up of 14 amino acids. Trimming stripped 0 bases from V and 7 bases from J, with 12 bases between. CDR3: CASSQDGFGREAFF. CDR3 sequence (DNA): TGTGCCAGCAGCCAAGACGGATTTGGCCGTGAAGCTTTCTTT.

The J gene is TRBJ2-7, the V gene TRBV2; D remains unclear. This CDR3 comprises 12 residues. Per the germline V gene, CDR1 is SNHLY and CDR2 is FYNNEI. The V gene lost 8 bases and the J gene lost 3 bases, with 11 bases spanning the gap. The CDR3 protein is CASEARRYEQYF. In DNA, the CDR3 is TGTGCCAGCGAGGCAAGGCGCTACGAGCAGTACTTC.

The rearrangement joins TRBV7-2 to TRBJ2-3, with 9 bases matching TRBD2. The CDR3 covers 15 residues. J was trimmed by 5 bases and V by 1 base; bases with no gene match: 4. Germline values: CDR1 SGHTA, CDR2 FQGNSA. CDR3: CASSLVAGDGDTQYF. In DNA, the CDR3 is TGTGCCAGCAGCTTAGTAGCGGGGGATGGAGATACGCAGTATTTT.

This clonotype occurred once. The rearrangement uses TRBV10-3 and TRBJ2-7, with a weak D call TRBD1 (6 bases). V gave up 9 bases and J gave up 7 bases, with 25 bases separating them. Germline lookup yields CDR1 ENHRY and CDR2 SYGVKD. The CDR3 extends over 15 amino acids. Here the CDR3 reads CAIGEQAGEMNEQYF. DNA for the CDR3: TGTGCCATAGGGGAGCAAGCAGGGGAGATGAATGAGCAGTACTTC.

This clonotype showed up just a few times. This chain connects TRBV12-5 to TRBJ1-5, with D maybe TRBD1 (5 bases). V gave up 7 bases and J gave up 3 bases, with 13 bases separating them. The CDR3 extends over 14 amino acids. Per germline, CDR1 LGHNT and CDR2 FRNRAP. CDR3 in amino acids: CASALTGLNQPQHF. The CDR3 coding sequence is TGTGCTAGTGCCCTAACAGGACTCAATCAGCCCCAGCATTTT.